This TCR beta chain was recorded in a study of spatial heterogeneity in lung cancer. MiXCR, run by TCRdb on the 5' RACE reads, gives a single entry per CDR3 protein. The table shows 12,000 to 15,000 distinct CDR3 sequences, with over 6.5% occurring only once. Between the trimmed V and J ends, which lost 2 bases and 0 bases, there was a span of 9 bases. Germline V gives CDR1 SGHRS, CDR2 YFSETQ. This CDR3 is 14 amino acids long. Ten or more counts support this clonotype. This sample's time point: sample taken at primary tumor resection. The authors sequenced whole RNA from tumor, nontumor lung or frozen PBMC without sorting. The donors, around 72 patients with untreated early-stage non-small cell lung cancer, provided the samples.

This sequence joins TRBV5-1 and TRBJ2-7; possible D gene TRBD1, 6 bases. The sample here was PBMCs, taken at surgery. This TCR was recovered from a female donor with early-stage non-small cell lung cancer. The CDR3 protein is CASSLGGSSYEQYF. CDR3 nucleotides: TGCGCCAGCAGCTTAGGGGGTAGCTCCTACGAGCAGTACTTC.